What follows are 28 T cell receptor beta chains derived from one specimen sequenced in a study of cytomegalovirus exposure and HLA in healthy donors. PCR used 60 Vbeta primers and 13 Jbeta primers. Clones were sequenced by immunoSEQ multiplex PCR, and TCRdb holds only the in-frame ones, with some missing. Here the sample spans roughly 140,000 clones, roughly 80% being singletons. Sequencing used PBMCs. The receptor source for this set is a man between 18 and 29 years old in good health and CMV-seronegative.

The gene calls are TRBV5-6 and TRBJ2-3, with 8 bases identical to TRBD2. The CDR3 extends over 16 amino acids. With 0 bases clipped from V and 4 bases from J, the junction kept 7 bases outside the gene matches. The germline gives CDR1 SGHDT, CDR2 YYEEEE. The CDR3 spells CASSLAGPSGPDTQYF. The CDR3 DNA sequence: TGTGCCAGCAGCTTGGCGGGCCCTAGCGGGCCAGATACGCAGTATTTT.

This clone was picked up one time. The V call is TRBV5-6, the J call TRBJ2-7, with D possibly TRBD2 on 5 matching bases. The CDR3 is 12 residues long. The germline V gene encodes CDR1 SGHDT and CDR2 YYEEEE. V lost 7 bases and J 6 bases, leaving 14 bases between the germline ends. As DNA, the CDR3 is TGTGCCAGCCGAGGGTCCGGCGCCGAGCAGTACTTC. It translates to CASRGSGAEQYF.

The V call is TRBV6-6, the J call TRBJ2-2, with D uncertain. Germline CDR1 reads MNHNY; CDR2 reads SVGAGI (reference sequence). CDR3 length: 14 residues. Between the trimmed V and J ends, which lost 1 base and 2 bases, there was a span of 5 bases. CDR3 residues: CASSYFQNTGELFF. CDR3 nucleotides: TGTGCCAGCAGTTACTTCCAAAACACCGGGGAGCTGTTTTTT.

The rearrangement joins TRBV30 to TRBJ1-1; 10 nucleotides agree with TRBD1. CDR1 is GTSNPN, CDR2 SVGIG, per germline (reference sequence). CDR3 size: 14 residues. The junction had 7 bases not matched to a gene; V was cut back by 5 bases and J by 4 bases. The CDR3 DNA sequence: TGTGCCTGGCTCCCCGGGACAGGGGTCACTGAAGCTTTCTTT. This encodes CAWLPGTGVTEAFF.

The rearrangement links TRBV5-1 to TRBJ2-6, with 8 bases that match TRBD1. Trimming cost V 1 base and J 3 bases; bases outside gene matches: 12. Germline V gene data show CDR1 as SGHRS and CDR2 as YFSETQ. The CDR3 totals 19 residues. CDR3 in DNA: TGCGCCAGCAGCTTGAGGTCCACAGGGGGACGGTATGGGGCCAACGTCCTGACTTTC. It encodes CASSLRSTGGRYGANVLTF.

The chain combines TRBV7-9 with TRBJ2-5, with a possible D match to TRBD2 (6 bases). The CDR3 totals 13 residues. Looked up from germline, CDR1 is SEHNR and CDR2 is FQNEAQ (reference sequence). V was cut by 8 bases and J by 9 bases, with 19 bases left in between. The CDR3 sequence is CASVGRVGGAQYF. CDR3 nucleotide sequence: TGTGCCAGCGTAGGGCGAGTCGGAGGGGCCCAGTACTTC.

This chain uses TRBV19 with TRBJ2-5, with D perhaps matching TRBD1 (7 bases). Trimming shortened V by 7 bases and J by 1 base, and 16 bases separated the two germline ends. Per the germline V gene, CDR1 is LNHDA and CDR2 is SQIVND (reference sequence). The CDR3 contains 15 residues. CDR3 loop: CASTGGGTAQETQYF. The CDR3 region has the DNA TGTGCCAGTACCGGTGGGGGGACAGCCCAAGAGACCCAGTACTTC.

The chain is built from TRBV9 and TRBJ1-5; 9 nucleotides align to TRBD1. The CDR3 has 15 amino acids. With 0 bases clipped from V and 3 bases from J, the junction kept 1 base outside the gene matches. Germline-derived CDR1 and CDR2 are SGDLS and YYNGEE. The chain's CDR3 is CASSVGDRDNQPQHF. The DNA of the CDR3 is TGTGCCAGCAGCGTAGGGGACAGGGACAATCAGCCCCAGCATTTT.

The chain couples TRBV5-1 to TRBJ2-1, with TRBD2 identical over 8 bases. Germline CDR1 is SGHRS and CDR2 is YFSETQ. V shed 0 bases, J shed 8 bases, and the junction held 10 bases outside the gene matches. The CDR3 covers 16 residues. Here the CDR3 reads CASSLGPSGLLDEQFF. CDR3 nucleotide sequence: TGCGCCAGCAGCTTGGGCCCTAGCGGGTTGTTGGATGAGCAGTTCTTC.

The chain couples TRBV5-1 to TRBJ1-2; the match to TRBD1 covers 10 bases. The CDR3 has 14 amino acids. V was pared by 4 bases and J by 5 bases, with 5 bases of the junction left unmatched. Germline-derived CDR1 and CDR2 are SGHRS and YFSETQ. The CDR3 DNA reads TGCGCCAGCAGCCCCGGACAGGGGGAATATGGCTACACCTTC. It encodes CASSPGQGEYGYTF.

The genes are TRBV10-1 and TRBJ2-7, with 7 bases lining up with TRBD2. Per the germline V gene, CDR1 is WNHNN and CDR2 is SYGVQD (reference sequence). The CDR3 is 13 residues long. The ends lost 3 bases at V and 4 bases at J; junction bases unmatched: 3. The CDR3: CASSDPGGYEQYF. CDR3 DNA: TGCGCCAGCAGTGACCCCGGGGGGTACGAGCAGTACTTC.

V gene TRBV6-5 combines with J gene TRBJ2-7, with a tentative D call TRBD2 (6 bases). This CDR3 region has 13 residues. The V end was cut by 2 bases, the J end by 7 bases, with 12 bases between. Germline CDR1 MNHEY, CDR2 SVGAGI. The CDR3 region is CASSYPRGREQYF. The DNA of the CDR3 is TGTGCCAGCAGTTACCCCCGAGGGAGGGAGCAGTACTTC.

This chain uses TRBV5-1 with TRBJ2-1; 7 positions match TRBD2. Trimming cost V 0 bases and J 5 bases; bases outside gene matches: 5. Germline CDR1 reads SGHRS; CDR2 reads YFSETQ. CDR3 length equals 15 residues. The CDR3 spells CASSLAPGLNNEQFF. Here the CDR3 DNA reads TGCGCCAGCAGCTTGGCTCCGGGACTAAACAATGAGCAGTTCTTC. The full variable domain, with the rest looked up from reference TRBV5-1 and TRBJ2-1, is KAGVTQTPRYLIKTRGQQVTLSCSPISGHRSVSWYQQTPGQGLQFLFEYFSETQRNKGNFPGRFSGRQFSNSRSEMNVSTLELGDSALYLCASSLAPGLNNEQFFGPGTRLTVL.

The sample holds a few counts of this clone. The chain employs TRBV5-4 and TRBJ1-2; TRBD1 matches at 11 bases. The germline gives CDR1 SGHNT, CDR2 YYREEE (reference sequence). V was clipped by 6 bases and J by 5 bases; unmatched bases: 12. This CDR3 region has 16 residues. This CDR3 reads CASTPRGGQGEYGYTF. The CDR3 DNA sequence: TGTGCCAGCACTCCGCGGGGGGGACAGGGGGAGTATGGCTACACCTTC.

The chain carries TRBV28 and TRBJ2-7; TRBD1 matches at 10 bases. V lost 7 bases and J lost 5; bases outside the gene matches: 11. CDR1 and CDR2 (germline): MDHEN, SYDVKM. This CDR3 region has 15 residues. CDR3 in DNA: TGTGCCAGCATAACGGGACAGGGGTTTCCCCACGAGCAGTACTTC. Amino acid sequence: CASITGQGFPHEQYF.

J is TRBJ2-1 and V is TRBV6-5; 7 bases align to TRBD2. The CDR3 has 14 amino acids. V gave up 6 bases and J gave up 4 bases; unmatched junction bases: 6. In germline, CDR1 is MNHEY, CDR2 SVGAGI. The CDR3 bases are TGTGCCAGCAGCCAGCGGGAATCATACAATGAGCAGTTCTTC. It is translated as CASSQRESYNEQFF.

This CDR3 is CASTRRLAGGVEQFF. DNA for the CDR3: TGTGCCAGCACCCGGAGACTAGCGGGAGGGGTTGAGCAGTTCTTC. This chain connects TRBV2 to TRBJ2-1, with 14 bases aligning to TRBD2. Germline-derived CDR1 and CDR2 are SNHLY and FYNNEI. The CDR3 spans 15 residues. The J segment lost 9 bases and the V segment lost 7 bases, leaving 8 bases of the junction unmatched.

A single count supports this clone. The chain recombines TRBV7-6 with TRBJ1-5; D is uncertain. Germline CDR1 is SGHVS and CDR2 is FNYEAQ. V lost 5 bases and J lost 0, with 20 bases in between. The CDR3 loop spans 18 amino acids. CDR3 protein: CASSPWAGDTYSNQPQHF. In nucleotides, the CDR3 is TGTGCCAGCAGCCCCTGGGCAGGCGATACTTATAGCAATCAGCCCCAGCATTTT.

The J gene is TRBJ2-7, the V gene TRBV10-1; tentative D call: TRBD1 (6 bases). The CDR3 is 12 amino acids. Trimming removed 3 bases from V and 5 bases from J, with 8 bases in between. The germline CDR1 and CDR2 sequences are WNHNN and SYGVQD (reference sequence). In DNA form, the CDR3 reads TGCGCCAGCAGTGACCAGGGGAACGAGCAGTACTTC. It yields the protein CASSDQGNEQYF.

The CDR3 DNA reads as TGCGCCAGCAGTGGAGGGGGAGGGGATGGCTACACCTTC. Protein product: CASSGGGGDGYTF. This chain connects TRBV10-2 to TRBJ1-2; D is possibly TRBD1 (6 bases). The CDR3 sequence is 13 residues long. With 4 bases removed from V and 6 bases from J, the gap between germline ends came to 12 bases. CDR1 is WSHSY and CDR2 is SAAADI in the germline V gene.

The CDR3 loop reads CASSSGLAGHYEQYF. DNA for the CDR3: TGTGCCAGCAGCTCGGGACTAGCGGGACATTACGAGCAGTACTTC. The rearrangement links TRBV7-9 to TRBJ2-7, with 13 bases aligning to TRBD2. The CDR3 has 15 residues. V lost 4 bases, J lost 4 bases, and 4 bases stayed unmatched. The germline CDR1 and CDR2 sequences are SEHNR and FQNEAQ (reference sequence).

The chain recombines TRBV7-6 with TRBJ2-3; 10 bases fit TRBD2. CDR1 is SGHVS and CDR2 is FNYEAQ in the germline V gene. The CDR3 is 14 amino acids. V shed 10 bases, J shed 0 bases, and the junction held 4 bases outside the gene matches. In DNA, the CDR3 is TGTGCCATCTCGACTAGCGGGAGCACAGATACGCAGTATTTT. Protein sequence: CAISTSGSTDTQYF.

In this sample, this clone turned up a few times. The same CDR3 is also encoded by other DNA sequences in this sample. The V and J genes are TRBV30 and TRBJ1-1, with D perhaps TRBD1 (5 bases). The CDR3 sequence is 12 residues long. Trimming pared 3 bases from V and 4 bases from J, leaving 9 bases between. Germline V gene data show CDR1 as GTSNPN and CDR2 as SVGIG (reference sequence). CDR3: CAWSRGGTEAFF. The CDR3, as DNA: TGTGCCTGGAGCCGGGGGGGCACTGAAGCTTTCTTT.

The chain employs TRBV19 and TRBJ2-7, with 7 bases identical to TRBD1. This CDR3 has 14 residues. Germline CDR1 is LNHDA and CDR2 is SQIVND (reference sequence). V trimming: 5 bases; J trimming: 0 bases; junction bases outside the gene matches: 4. In DNA form, the CDR3 reads TGTGCCAGTAGTGGACAGGACATCTCCTACGAGCAGTACTTC. Translation gives CASSGQDISYEQYF.

The gene calls are TRBV7-9 and TRBJ2-2, with 9 bases identical to TRBD2. Germline CDR1 is SEHNR and CDR2 is FQNEAQ (reference sequence). Trimming took 4 bases from V and 6 from J; bases not matched to a gene: 9. CDR3 length: 16 amino acids. The CDR3 sequence is CASSSRGGRAAGELFF. DNA of the CDR3: TGTGCCAGCAGCTCCCGGGGCGGGAGGGCCGCCGGGGAGCTGTTTTTT.

The chain is built from TRBV9 and TRBJ1-3; maybe TRBD1 (6 bases). Germline assignment: CDR1 SGDLS and CDR2 YYNGEE. Trimming left V 4 bases short and J 4 bases short, with 15 bases between. This CDR3 is 15 amino acids long. CDR3 in DNA: TGTGCCAGCAGCCCAGGGGAGCGGGGCGGAAACACCATATATTTT. Amino acid sequence: CASSPGERGGNTIYF. The full variable domain, its missing parts supplied by reference TRBV9 and TRBJ1-3, is DSGVTQTPKHLITATGQRVTLRCSPRSGDLSVYWYQQSLDQGLQFLIQYYNGEERAKGNILERFSAQQFPDLHSELNLSSLELGDSALYFCASSPGERGGNTIYFGEGSWLTVV.

The rearrangement links TRBV5-6 to TRBJ1-5; tentatively, D is TRBD1 (6 bases). Trimming cost V 4 bases and J 1 base, with 12 bases left between them. Germline V lookup: CDR1 SGHDT, CDR2 YYEEEE. The CDR3 is 15 amino acids. The CDR3 is CASSLGTTSNQPQHF. CDR3 nucleotides: TGTGCCAGCAGCCTGGGGACAACCAGCAATCAGCCCCAGCATTTT. The whole variable domain, remainder taken from reference TRBV5-6 and TRBJ1-5, is DAGVTQSPTHLIKTRGQQVTLRCSPKSGHDTVSWYQQALGQGPQFIFQYYEEEERQRGNFPDRFSGHQFPNYSSELNVNALLLGDSALYLCASSLGTTSNQPQHFGDGTRLSIL.

The chain employs TRBV7-2 and TRBJ2-7, with 12 bases that match TRBD1. V lost 3 bases to trimming and J lost 5 bases; unmatched junction nucleotides: 5. The germline gives CDR1 SGHTA, CDR2 FQGNSA. The CDR3 is 15 residues long. CDR3 sequence reads: CASSFPGTGGHEQYF. The CDR3 DNA sequence: TGTGCCAGCAGCTTCCCCGGGACAGGGGGCCACGAGCAGTACTTC.